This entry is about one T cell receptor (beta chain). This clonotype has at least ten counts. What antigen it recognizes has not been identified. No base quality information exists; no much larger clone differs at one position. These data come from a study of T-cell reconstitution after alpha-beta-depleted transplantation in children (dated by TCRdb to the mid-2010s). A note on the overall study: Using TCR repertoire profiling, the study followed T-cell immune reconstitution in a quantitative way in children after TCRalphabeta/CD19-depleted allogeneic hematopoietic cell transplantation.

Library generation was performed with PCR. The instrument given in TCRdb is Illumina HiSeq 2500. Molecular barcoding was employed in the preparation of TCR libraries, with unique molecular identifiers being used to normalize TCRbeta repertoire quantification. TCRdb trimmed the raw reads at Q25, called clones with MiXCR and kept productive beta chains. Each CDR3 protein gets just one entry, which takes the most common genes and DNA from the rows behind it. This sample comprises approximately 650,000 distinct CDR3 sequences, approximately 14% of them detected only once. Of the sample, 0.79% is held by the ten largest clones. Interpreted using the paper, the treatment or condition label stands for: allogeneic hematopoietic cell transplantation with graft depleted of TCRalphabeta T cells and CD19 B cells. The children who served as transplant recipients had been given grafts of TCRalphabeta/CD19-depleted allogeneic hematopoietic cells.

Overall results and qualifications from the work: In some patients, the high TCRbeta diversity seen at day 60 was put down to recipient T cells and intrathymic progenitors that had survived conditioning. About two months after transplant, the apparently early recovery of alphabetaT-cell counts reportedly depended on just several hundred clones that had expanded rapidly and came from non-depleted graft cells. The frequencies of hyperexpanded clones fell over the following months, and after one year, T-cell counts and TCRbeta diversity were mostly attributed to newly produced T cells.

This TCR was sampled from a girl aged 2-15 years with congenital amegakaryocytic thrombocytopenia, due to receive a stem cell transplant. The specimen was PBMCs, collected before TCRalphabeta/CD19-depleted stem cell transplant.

CDR3 reads: CATSSADRAYGYTF. The DNA sequence is TGTGCCACCAGCAGTGCAGACAGGGCCTATGGCTACACCTTC. Here the chain combines TRBV15 and TRBJ1-2; TRBD1 agrees with 7 junctional bases. Trimming accounts for 3 bases at V and 4 bases at J, while the number of junction bases matched to no gene is 5. From cysteine to phenylalanine, the CDR3 is 14 amino acids long. The retained sequence is limited to the CDR3, 42 bases, with the frame set at the first base. Sequences LNHNV (CDR1) and YYDKDF (CDR2) are obtained from the germline V gene (reference sequence).